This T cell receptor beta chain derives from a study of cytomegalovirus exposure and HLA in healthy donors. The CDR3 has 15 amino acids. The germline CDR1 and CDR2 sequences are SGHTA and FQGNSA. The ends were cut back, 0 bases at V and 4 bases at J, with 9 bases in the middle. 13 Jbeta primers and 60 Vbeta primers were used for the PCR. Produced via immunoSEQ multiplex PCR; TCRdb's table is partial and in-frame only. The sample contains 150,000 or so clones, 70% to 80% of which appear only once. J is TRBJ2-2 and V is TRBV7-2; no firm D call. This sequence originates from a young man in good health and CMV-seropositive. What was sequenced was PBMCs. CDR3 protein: CASSLASSGTGELFF. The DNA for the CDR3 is TGTGCCAGCAGCTTAGCTAGCTCGGGCACCGGGGAGCTGTTTTTT.